Listed here is a single T cell receptor beta chain. Its antigen is not identified. Primers for the PCR totalled 60 Vbeta and 13 Jbeta. Assay: immunoSEQ multiplex PCR; the TCRdb copy retains only in-frame clones and omits some. The table shows 120,000 to 150,000 clones, with approximately 88% occurring only once. This entry comes from a study of cytomegalovirus exposure and HLA in healthy donors. About the research overall: HLA-typed donors were the source of approximately 86 million unique TCRs held in an early data release. Study-level findings and limits: It was taken for granted in presence/absence analyses that sequencing depth across donors was roughly uniform.

CDR3 length: 17 amino acids. In germline, CDR1 is SGDLS, CDR2 YYNGEE. Trimming cost V 1 base and J 2 bases; bases outside gene matches: 8. Sample: PBMCs. This sequence originates from a woman in her forties in good health and CMV-seronegative. The chain joins TRBV9 to TRBJ1-2, with TRBD1 matching 10 bases. The CDR3 DNA is TGTGCCAGCAGCGTAAGGTCCCTGACAGGGGGCAACTATGGCTACACCTTC. This sequence encodes CASSVRSLTGGNYGYTF.